The 24 T cell receptor beta chains listed next were all sequenced from one sample in a study of technical replicates of blood from a few donors. The protocol was immunoSEQ multiplex PCR, while the TCRdb copy is restricted to in-frame clones and leaves out a portion. The sample yields 60,000 to 70,000 clones, about 90% seen once. The sequencing sample was made of PBMCs. The receptor set was obtained from a human donor in good health. Some clones in this sample may be carry-over from other donors' samples.

The genes are TRBV5-6 and TRBJ2-3; 11 nucleotides align to TRBD1. Trimming removed 4 bases from V and 6 bases from J; junction bases left unmatched: 7. The CDR3 spans 15 residues. The germline V gene encodes CDR1 SGHDT and CDR2 YYEEEE. CDR3 protein: CASSVGQGASDTQYF. CDR3 nucleotides: TGTGCCAGCAGCGTCGGACAGGGGGCCTCCGATACGCAGTATTTT.

This CDR3 reads CASRAGGSSYEQYF. The CDR3, as DNA: TGTGCCAGCAGAGCGGGAGGCTCCTCCTACGAGCAGTACTTC. This chain connects TRBV6-6 to TRBJ2-7, with 9 positions matching TRBD2. The CDR3 is 14 amino acids. Losses at the gene ends were 6 bases for V and 0 bases for J; bases not matched to a gene: 3. From germline, CDR1 is MNHNY and CDR2 SVGAGI (reference sequence).

This clone has a single count. The chain carries TRBV13 and TRBJ2-1, with TRBD2 identical over 14 bases. Germline CDR1 PRHDT, CDR2 FYEKMQ (reference sequence). CDR3 length equals 16 residues. J lost 9 bases, V lost 5 bases, and 9 bases had no gene match. The CDR3: CASSQRGLAGASEQFF. CDR3 coding DNA: TGTGCCAGCAGCCAGCGGGGACTAGCGGGAGCTAGTGAGCAGTTCTTC. The full variable domain, rest sourced from reference TRBV13 and TRBJ2-1, is AAGVIQSPRHLIKEKRETATLKCYPIPRHDTVYWYQQGPGQDPQFLISFYEKMQSDKGSIPDRFSAQQFSDYHSELNMSSLELGDSALYFCASSQRGLAGASEQFFGPGTRLTVL.

This chain connects TRBV10-3 to TRBJ1-1; D unresolved. V lost 7 bases to trimming and J lost 1 base, with 10 bases between them. Germline CDR1 ENHRY, CDR2 SYGVKD. The CDR3 is made up of 13 amino acids. The CDR3 is CAINAQRNTEAFF. The CDR3 DNA reads TGTGCCATCAACGCACAGAGGAACACTGAAGCTTTCTTT.

The rearrangement uses TRBV7-2 and TRBJ2-7; D not resolved. V was pared by 4 bases and J by 0 bases, with 7 bases between. This CDR3 is 13 amino acids long. The germline V gene encodes CDR1 SGHTA and CDR2 FQGNSA. CDR3 in amino acids: CASSSWASYEQYF. The CDR3 nucleotides read TGTGCCAGCAGCTCCTGGGCCTCCTACGAGCAGTACTTC.

The chain joins TRBV19 to TRBJ2-2, with TRBD1 identical over 7 bases. Germline V gene lookup returns CDR1 LNHDA and CDR2 SQIVND (reference sequence). This CDR3 comprises 15 residues. Germline trimming cut 7 bases from V and 3 bases from J; bases unmatched to any gene: 8. DNA for the CDR3: TGTGCCAGTAATCCGGGACAGTCATACACCGGGGAGCTGTTTTTT. Translated, it gives CASNPGQSYTGELFF. Drawing the rest from reference TRBV19 and TRBJ2-2, the complete variable domain is DGGITQSPKYLFRKEGQNVTLSCEQNLNHDAMYWYRQDPGQGLRLIYYSQIVNDFQKGDIAEGYSVSREKKESFPLTVTSAQKNPTAFYLCASNPGQSYTGELFFGEGSRLTVL.

This rearrangement joins TRBV15 to TRBJ2-2, with D possibly being TRBD2 (5 bases). V was trimmed by 0 bases and J by 6 bases, leaving 14 bases between them. The CDR3 sequence is 16 residues long. The germline V gene encodes CDR1 LNHNV and CDR2 YYDKDF (reference sequence). This chain's CDR3 is CATSRDDSAGPGELFF. The CDR3 nucleotides read TGTGCCACCAGCAGAGATGACTCGGCGGGTCCCGGGGAGCTGTTTTTT.

In this sample, this clone turned up once. V and J are TRBV27 and TRBJ2-7; D might be TRBD2 (6 bases). The CDR3 extends over 17 amino acids. V lost 5 bases, J lost 0 bases, and 20 bases lay in between. Germline CDR1 MNHEY, CDR2 SMNVEV (reference sequence). Here the CDR3 reads CASSSYFGLASSYEQYF. CDR3 DNA: TGTGCCAGCAGTAGCTATTTTGGGCTAGCGAGCTCCTACGAGCAGTACTTC.

With regard to this clone: In the same sample, other DNA sequences code for this CDR3. V gene TRBV5-1 combines with J gene TRBJ1-6, with TRBD1 matching over 7 bases. The CDR3 runs 14 residues. Trimming cost V 2 bases and J 8 bases; bases outside gene matches: 4. From germline, CDR1 is SGHRS and CDR2 YFSETQ. This chain's CDR3 is CASSLSGGYSPLHF. For the CDR3, the DNA is TGCGCCAGCAGCTTATCAGGGGGATATTCACCCCTCCACTTT.

V gene TRBV30 combines with J gene TRBJ2-7; 8 bases fit TRBD1. CDR1 and CDR2 from the germline V gene are GTSNPN and SVGIG (reference sequence). The CDR3 sequence is 14 residues long. Trimming at V came to 5 bases and at J to 4 bases, leaving 10 bases not matched to a gene. CDR3 sequence (DNA): TGTGCCTGGGCTAGTTCAGGGGGCTGGTACGAGCAGTACTTC. This codes for CAWASSGGWYEQYF. Based on the CDR3 plus reference TRBV30 and TRBJ2-7, the full variable domain is SQTIHQWPATLVQPVGSPLSLECTVEGTSNPNLYWYRQAAGRGLQLLFYSVGIGQISSEVPQNLSASRPQDRQFILSSKKLLLSDSGFYLCAWASSGGWYEQYFGPGTRLTVT.

The V and J genes are TRBV5-4 and TRBJ2-7; maybe TRBD2 (7 bases). Germline-derived CDR1 and CDR2 are SGHNT and YYREEE (reference sequence). Trimming pared 2 bases from V and 4 bases from J, leaving 13 bases between. The CDR3 length is 14 residues. In nucleotides, the CDR3 is TGTGCCAGCAGCTTTGGCGGGGGCAAGTACGAGCAGTACTTC. It yields the protein CASSFGGGKYEQYF.

The chain has TRBV9 and TRBJ2-2; D perhaps matches TRBD2 (6 bases). The V gene's germline CDR1 is SGDLS and CDR2 YYNGEE. CDR3 size: 16 residues. V shed 4 bases and J shed 1 base, with 14 bases lying between them. Written as DNA, the CDR3 is TGTGCCAGCAGCCCCAACCGGGGAGGGAACACCGGGGAGCTGTTTTTT. Translation gives CASSPNRGGNTGELFF.

The table lists this clone with a count of one. The V and J genes are TRBV29-1 and TRBJ2-3; 9 bases fit TRBD2. This CDR3 spans 14 amino acids. In germline, CDR1 is SQVTM, CDR2 ANQGSEA. Trimming took 3 bases from V and 1 from J; bases not matched to a gene: 2. The CDR3 is CSVETSGRTDTQYF. The CDR3 region has the DNA TGCAGCGTTGAGACTAGCGGACGCACAGATACGCAGTATTTT.

To note about this clone: In the same sample, other DNA sequences code for this CDR3. This chain joins TRBV4-3 and TRBJ2-5; D remains ambiguous. With 0 bases removed from V and 2 bases from J, the gap between germline ends came to 10 bases. This CDR3 has 15 amino acids. Per germline, CDR1 LGHNA and CDR2 YSLEER. The CDR3 spells CASSQDRVYQETQYF. The CDR3 nucleotides read TGCGCCAGCAGCCAAGATCGAGTCTATCAAGAGACCCAGTACTTC.

The rearrangement uses TRBV7-9 and TRBJ2-2; possibly TRBD2 for D (7 bases). V was clipped by 3 bases and J by 4 bases, with 9 bases between them. The CDR3 contains 14 residues. Germline V gene sequence: CDR1 SEHNR, CDR2 FQNEAQ (reference sequence). CDR3 amino acids: CASSFGGPTGELFF. In nucleotides, the CDR3 is TGTGCCAGCAGCTTCGGGGGGCCCACCGGGGAGCTGTTTTTT.

The chain uses TRBV6-1 and TRBJ1-1, with D maybe TRBD1 (5 bases). The V gene's germline CDR1 is MNHNS and CDR2 SASEGT. The CDR3 runs 14 residues. V lost 7 bases, J lost 4 bases, and 16 bases lay in between. The CDR3 spells CASKTTVWSTEAFF. For the CDR3, the DNA is TGTGCCAGCAAAACGACAGTTTGGAGCACTGAAGCTTTCTTT.

The rearrangement uses TRBV7-3 and TRBJ2-2; a possible D gene is TRBD2 (6 bases). Germline V gene lookup returns CDR1 SGHTA and CDR2 FQGTGA. The CDR3 covers 15 residues. V was pared by 1 base and J by 8 bases, with 14 bases between. Written as DNA, the CDR3 is TGTGCCAGCAGCTTAAATAGCGGTGGGATAGGGGAGCTGTTTTTT. Translating gives CASSLNSGGIGELFF.

In nucleotides, the CDR3 is TGTGCCAGCAGCCGACAGGGGGCCGGGAGCTATGGCTACACCTTC. Translating gives CASSRQGAGSYGYTF. The V and J genes are TRBV7-2 and TRBJ1-2, with 10 bases that match TRBD1. The V and J ends lost 5 bases and 4 bases, in that order; junction bases with no gene match: 7. The germline gives CDR1 SGHTA, CDR2 FQGNSA. The CDR3 length is 15 residues.

Written as DNA, the CDR3 is TGTGCCAGCAGCCAAACGGACAGTGGGGAGACCCAGTACTTC. Translation gives CASSQTDSGETQYF. This chain connects TRBV7-9 to TRBJ2-5, with a weak D call TRBD1 (6 bases). Deletions cut 5 bases from V and 5 bases from J, with 15 bases between. This CDR3 is built from 14 residues. The V gene's germline CDR1 is SEHNR and CDR2 FQNEAQ (reference sequence).

This chain uses TRBV29-1 with TRBJ1-2; the D is unclear. The CDR3 is 11 residues long. V was shortened by 5 bases and J by 2 bases, with 6 bases between the two germline ends. Germline CDR1 is SQVTM and CDR2 is ANQGSEA. The CDR3 loop reads CSVTENYGYTF. In DNA form, the CDR3 reads TGCAGCGTTACAGAGAACTATGGCTACACCTTC.

This chain connects TRBV15 to TRBJ2-7, with 8 bases lining up with TRBD1. The CDR3 extends over 15 amino acids. Germline V gene lookup returns CDR1 LNHNV and CDR2 YYDKDF (reference sequence). V gave up 0 bases and J gave up 4 bases; unmatched junction bases: 5. Written as DNA, the CDR3 is TGTGCCACCAGCAGAGATGTGACAGGGGTGTACGAGCAGTACTTC. This codes for CATSRDVTGVYEQYF. Full variable domain (outside the CDR3, taken from reference TRBV15 and TRBJ2-7): DAMVIQNPRYQVTQFGKPVTLSCSQTLNHNVMYWYQQKSSQAPKLLFHYYDKDFNNEADTPDNFQSRRPNTSFCFLDIRSPGLGDTAMYLCATSRDVTGVYEQYFGPGTRLTVT.

V is TRBV21-1 and J is TRBJ1-5; TRBD1, as called in the table, went unchecked against the DNA. TRBV21-1 is recorded as a pseudogene. The CDR3 runs 15 residues. The CDR3 bases are TGTGCCAGCAGCAAAGGGACAGGGGACTATCAGCCCCAGCATTTT. Amino acid sequence: CASSKGTGDYQPQHF.

The chain is built from TRBV11-2 and TRBJ2-1; D gene ambiguous. The CDR3 contains 13 residues. V lost 5 bases to trimming and J lost 6 bases, with 11 bases between them. Germline CDR1 and CDR2: SGHAT and FQNNGV. DNA of the CDR3: TGTGCCAGCAGCCCGAGTTATTCCAATGAGCAGTTCTTC. This sequence encodes CASSPSYSNEQFF.

The chain is built from TRBV13 and TRBJ2-7; D is unresolved. V was shortened by 1 base and J by 4 bases, with 8 bases between the two germline ends. Germline CDR1 PRHDT, CDR2 FYEKMQ (reference sequence). The CDR3 extends over 13 amino acids. As DNA, the CDR3 is TGTGCCAGCAGCTTAGAACAATCTTACGAGCAGTACTTC. Translated: CASSLEQSYEQYF.